The 28 T cell receptor beta chains below come from one sample, sequenced in a study of blood T cell repertoires in COVID-19. Clones were read by immunoSEQ multiplex PCR, and TCRdb kept only the in-frame ones, dropping some. The sample holds 150,000 to 200,000 clones, over 75% seen once. Material: peripheral blood. These receptors all stem from a person aged 70 to 85 with COVID-19, enrolled during active disease.

The chain recombines TRBV9 with TRBJ1-1, with D tentatively TRBD1 (6 bases). Germline values: CDR1 SGDLS, CDR2 YYNGEE. The length of the CDR3 is 19 residues. Trimming removed 4 bases at V and 1 base at J, with 26 bases between. The CDR3 loop reads CASSPSVGRGPTPNTEAFF. CDR3 DNA sequence: TGTGCCAGCAGCCCCTCGGTCGGCAGGGGCCCTACCCCGAACACTGAAGCTTTCTTT. Based on the CDR3 plus reference TRBV9 and TRBJ1-1, the full variable domain is DSGVTQTPKHLITATGQRVTLRCSPRSGDLSVYWYQQSLDQGLQFLIQYYNGEERAKGNILERFSAQQFPDLHSELNLSSLELGDSALYFCASSPSVGRGPTPNTEAFFGQGTRLTVV.

The J gene is TRBJ2-7, the V gene TRBV10-3, with 9 bases aligning to TRBD1. CDR1 is ENHRY and CDR2 is SYGVKD in the germline V gene. The V gene end was trimmed by 2 bases and the J gene end by 4 bases; junction bases not matched to a gene: 9. CDR3 length: 16 residues. CDR3 amino acids: CAISEGSPTGGYEQYF. The CDR3, as DNA: TGTGCCATCAGTGAGGGTAGCCCGACAGGGGGTTACGAGCAGTACTTC.

The chain uses TRBV30 and TRBJ1-1; D is uncertain. The germline V gene encodes CDR1 GTSNPN and CDR2 SVGIG (reference sequence). The V end was cut by 2 bases, the J end by 1 base, with 8 bases between. This CDR3 is built from 13 residues. CDR3 DNA sequence: TGTGCCTGGAGTCGGTCAGGGAACACTGAAGCTTTCTTT. Encoded protein: CAWSRSGNTEAFF.

This chain joins TRBV12-3 or TRBV12-4 and TRBJ2-6; D ambiguous. The V end was cut by 6 bases, the J end by 0 bases, with 3 bases between. The CDR3 covers 13 residues. The CDR3 spells CASRSSGANVLTF. CDR3 in DNA: TGTGCCAGCAGGAGCTCTGGGGCCAACGTCCTGACTTTC.

The chain has TRBV7-2 and TRBJ2-5; 11 positions agree with TRBD2. In germline, CDR1 is SGHTA, CDR2 FQGNSA. Trimming at V came to 4 bases and at J to 3 bases, leaving 7 bases not matched to a gene. The CDR3 runs to 16 residues. The CDR3 region is CASSWPLLAGEETQYF. CDR3 nucleotide sequence: TGTGCCAGCAGCTGGCCCCTACTAGCGGGAGAAGAGACCCAGTACTTC.

This rearrangement joins TRBV7-2 to TRBJ1-2; the D gene is possibly TRBD1 (6 bases). V lost 5 bases and J 5 bases, leaving 18 bases between the germline ends. Germline assignment: CDR1 SGHTA and CDR2 FQGNSA. The CDR3 extends over 15 amino acids. CDR3 region: CASSVRDKPLYGYTF. CDR3 DNA sequence: TGTGCCAGCAGCGTCCGGGACAAGCCCCTTTATGGCTACACCTTC.

This clone was detected a few times. The rearrangement joins TRBV6-6 to TRBJ2-2; D gene uncertain. Germline V gene data show CDR1 as MNHNY and CDR2 as SVGAGI (reference sequence). CDR3 length: 14 amino acids. V was pared by 6 bases and J by 3 bases, with 11 bases between. The CDR3 nucleotides read TGTGCCAGCAGGCCCTACAGAGACACCGGGGAGCTGTTTTTT. Translated: CASRPYRDTGELFF.

V usage is TRBV11-3 and J usage is TRBJ2-1, with 7 bases aligning to TRBD2. V lost 1 base and J lost 0; bases outside the gene matches: 6. The CDR3 covers 17 residues. In germline, CDR1 is SGHNT, CDR2 YENEEA. DNA of the CDR3: TGTGCCAGCAGCTTAGGGGCTGGCGGGAGCTCCTACAATGAGCAGTTCTTC. Its translation is CASSLGAGGSSYNEQFF.

The V gene is TRBV21-1, the J gene TRBJ1-1. TRBV21-1 is a pseudogene. The CDR3 consists of 13 residues. The CDR3 DNA follows: TGTGCCAGCAGCAAAGAAGGAGGGACTGAAGCTTTCTTT. Amino acids: CASSKEGGTEAFF.

The chain joins TRBV4-3 to TRBJ2-3; TRBD1 agrees at 11 bases. Germline CDR1 reads LGHNA; CDR2 reads YSLEER. Trimming cost V 3 bases and J 3 bases; bases outside gene matches: 5. The CDR3 has 16 residues. The CDR3 DNA is TGCGCCAGCAGCCAGTACGGACAGGGGGCTACAGATACGCAGTATTTT. Residues: CASSQYGQGATDTQYF.

The CDR3, as DNA: TGTGCCAGCAGCGGCCGGACTAGCCTCCAAGAGACCCAGTACTTC. Translating gives CASSGRTSLQETQYF. The rearrangement links TRBV3-1 (or the pseudogene TRBV3-2) to TRBJ2-5; 8 bases are a match to TRBD2. The trim removed 5 bases at V and 1 base at J, leaving 6 bases unmatched. The germline V gene has CDR1 LGHDT and CDR2 YNNKEL (reference sequence). The CDR3 runs 15 residues.

This chain joins TRBV10-3 and TRBJ2-3; TRBD1 aligns across 7 bases. The CDR3 covers 16 residues. Germline CDR1 and CDR2: ENHRY and SYGVKD. Trimming took 6 bases from V and 2 from J; bases not matched to a gene: 11. The CDR3 nucleotides are TGTGCCATCAGGGGGGATACAGGGGCGAACACAGATACGCAGTATTTT. It codes for CAIRGDTGANTDTQYF.

As DNA, the CDR3 is TGTGCCAGCAGCCCTAACACCGGGGAGCTGTTTTTT. This encodes CASSPNTGELFF. This chain uses TRBV2 with TRBJ2-2; D unclear. Germline V gene lookup returns CDR1 SNHLY and CDR2 FYNNEI. This CDR3 spans 12 amino acids. The ends were cut back, 6 bases at V and 2 bases at J, with 4 bases in the middle. The full variable domain, with the rest looked up from reference TRBV2 and TRBJ2-2, is EPEVTQTPSHQVTQMGQEVILRCVPISNHLYFYWYRQILGQKVEFLVSFYNNEISEKSEIFDDQFSVERPDGSNFTLKIRSTKLEDSAMYFCASSPNTGELFFGEGSRLTVL.

This chain links TRBV7-2 with TRBJ1-4; TRBD1 agrees at 8 bases. The CDR3 contains 15 residues. Per germline, CDR1 SGHTA and CDR2 FQGNSA. Germline trimming cut 4 bases from V and 5 bases from J; bases unmatched to any gene: 6. The CDR3 loop reads CASSYDRGKNEKLFF. CDR3 nucleotide sequence: TGTGCCAGCAGCTACGACAGGGGAAAGAATGAAAAACTGTTTTTT.

The gene calls are TRBV7-8 and TRBJ2-3, with TRBD2 matching over 7 bases. The J segment lost 4 bases and the V segment lost 7 bases, leaving 11 bases of the junction unmatched. This CDR3 is built from 15 residues. Germline V CDR1 and CDR2: SGHVS, FQNEAQ. The CDR3 sequence is CASKEKRGGSDTQYF. CDR3 in DNA: TGTGCCAGCAAGGAGAAGCGGGGAGGCTCAGATACGCAGTATTTT.

This clone has more than one count but fewer than ten. Here the CDR3 DNA reads TGCGCCAGCAGCCGACTACCGGGACTAGTGAGGAATGAGCAGTTCTTC. This translates into CASSRLPGLVRNEQFF. The chain links TRBV4-1 to TRBJ2-1; 8 nucleotides match TRBD2. Germline-derived CDR1 and CDR2 are MGHRA and YSYEKL. The V segment lost 4 bases and the J segment 7 bases; nucleotides outside the gene matches: 12. CDR3 length: 16 residues.

V and J are TRBV4-1 and TRBJ2-6, with 8 nucleotides matching TRBD2. The CDR3 runs to 19 residues. The V gene end was trimmed by 3 bases and the J gene end by 0 bases; junction bases not matched to a gene: 10. The germline gives CDR1 MGHRA, CDR2 YSYEKL. The CDR3 here is CASSQEPTGGYSGANVLTF. The CDR3 DNA sequence: TGCGCCAGCAGCCAGGAACCGACGGGGGGGTACTCTGGGGCCAACGTCCTGACTTTC.

The chain links TRBV5-8 to TRBJ1-2; a possible D gene is TRBD1 (5 bases). This CDR3 is built from 14 residues. The germline CDR1 and CDR2 sequences are SGHTS and YDEGEE. Trimming pared 6 bases from V and 4 bases from J, leaving 16 bases between. The CDR3 DNA sequence: TGTGCCAGCACCCGAGCCACAGGAAGCTATGGCTACACCTTC. Translated, it gives CASTRATGSYGYTF.

The chain joins TRBV24-1 to TRBJ2-2; D unclear. This CDR3 region has 14 residues. Deletions cut 5 bases from V and 4 bases from J, with 10 bases between. CDR1 is KGHDR, CDR2 SFDVKD, per germline. This chain's CDR3 is CATSVASLTGELFF. The CDR3 bases are TGTGCCACCAGTGTTGCGTCCCTCACCGGGGAGCTGTTTTTT.

The chain employs TRBV3-1 (or the pseudogene TRBV3-2) and TRBJ2-7, with 12 positions matching TRBD2. The CDR3 is 20 residues long. CDR1 and CDR2 from the germline V gene are LGHDT and YNNKEL (reference sequence). Unmatched junction bases numbered 15, after V lost 1 base and J lost 2 bases. The CDR3 nucleotides are TGTGCCAGCAGCCAAGTATCACCTTCGGGACTAGCGGGCGAGACCTACGAGCAGTACTTC. It translates to CASSQVSPSGLAGETYEQYF.

The chain couples TRBV28 to TRBJ1-4, with TRBD1 matching over 8 bases. The CDR3 is made up of 15 amino acids. Germline CDR1 and CDR2: MDHEN and SYDVKM. J lost 3 bases, V lost 6 bases, and 6 bases had no gene match. The CDR3 region is CASRETGAANEKLFF. DNA of the CDR3: TGTGCCAGCAGAGAGACAGGGGCGGCTAATGAAAAACTGTTTTTT.

The CDR3 sequence is CATSRDRARANSPLHF. For the CDR3, the DNA is TGTGCCACCAGCAGAGATCGGGCCAGGGCTAATTCACCCCTCCACTTT. The rearrangement uses TRBV15 and TRBJ1-6, with D perhaps TRBD1 (5 bases). V shed 0 bases and J shed 6 bases, with 12 bases lying between them. This CDR3 has 16 residues. Germline CDR1 and CDR2: LNHNV and YYDKDF (reference sequence).

The chain employs TRBV5-1 and TRBJ1-1, with D tentatively TRBD1 (5 bases). Germline V gene sequence: CDR1 SGHRS, CDR2 YFSETQ. The ends were cut back, 4 bases at V and 3 bases at J, with 7 bases in the middle. CDR3 length equals 12 residues. CDR3 nucleotides: TGCGCCAGCAGCGGGGGGTACACTGAAGCTTTCTTT. It specifies CASSGGYTEAFF.

V is TRBV27 and J is TRBJ1-2; possible D gene TRBD1, 6 bases. Germline assignment: CDR1 MNHEY and CDR2 SMNVEV (reference sequence). This CDR3 contains 14 residues. V was clipped by 6 bases and J by 4 bases, with 15 bases between them. CDR3 coding DNA: TGTGCCAGCAGGCTGGCAGGGGCCGGCTATGGCTACACCTTC. This codes for CASRLAGAGYGYTF.

V and J are TRBV11-1 and TRBJ2-1, with 10 bases that match TRBD2. The germline V gene encodes CDR1 SGHAT and CDR2 FQDESV (reference sequence). The CDR3 runs 15 residues. J gave up 3 bases and V 5 bases, and 4 bases lay outside the gene matches. CDR3 coding DNA: TGTGCCAGCAGCCCACTAGCGGGGAGCTACAATGAGCAGTTCTTC. Translated, it gives CASSPLAGSYNEQFF.

The sample holds one count of this clone. The V call is TRBV18, the J call TRBJ1-3; D uncertain. This CDR3 is built from 16 residues. Germline-derived CDR1 and CDR2 are KGHSH and LQKENI. The germline V and J ends were trimmed by 4 bases and 0 bases, with 13 bases remaining between them. CDR3 amino acids: CASSRLQTGSGNTIYF. Here the CDR3 DNA reads TGTGCCAGCTCACGGCTTCAGACGGGCTCTGGAAACACCATATATTTT. The variable domain in full, completed from reference TRBV18 and TRBJ1-3, reads NAGVMQNPRHLVRRRGQEARLRCSPMKGHSHVYWYRQLPEEGLKFMVYLQKENIIDESGMPKERFSAEFPKEGPSILRIQQVVRGDSAAYFCASSRLQTGSGNTIYFGEGSWLTVV.

The rearrangement uses TRBV5-4 and TRBJ1-1; no reliable D call. CDR3 length equals 13 residues. The germline V gene encodes CDR1 SGHNT and CDR2 YYREEE (reference sequence). The V gene lost 3 bases and the J gene lost 3 bases, with 9 bases spanning the gap. This CDR3 reads CASSYWADTEAFF. The CDR3 DNA sequence: TGTGCCAGCAGCTACTGGGCCGACACTGAAGCTTTCTTT.

The chain uses TRBV4-3 and TRBJ1-4, with D hard to call. The CDR3 is 13 amino acids. Germline loops: CDR1 LGHNA, CDR2 YSLEER. V lost 1 base and J 8 bases, leaving 8 bases between the germline ends. The DNA for the CDR3 is TGCGCCAGCAGCCAAGTTCCCGAGGAAAAACTGTTTTTT. This translates into CASSQVPEEKLFF.